The source of this T cell receptor beta chain is a study of T cell changes during pregnancy in multiple sclerosis. Here immunoSEQ multiplex PCR was the method, and the copy in TCRdb shows in-frame clones only, minus some. The sample lists about 48,000 clones, just over 85% seen once, with about 1.2% in the top ten. V lost 4 bases to trimming and J lost 5 bases, with 15 bases between them. Germline V lookup: CDR1 SGHNT, CDR2 YYREEE (reference sequence). CDR3 length equals 15 residues. The sample was CD4+ T cells from peripheral blood mononuclear cells, taken in the second trimester of pregnancy. This rearrangement joins TRBV5-4 to TRBJ2-2; a possible D gene is TRBD1 (5 bases). The clonotype comes from a female donor with multiple sclerosis, enrolled in a pregnancy study. CDR3 nucleotides: TGTGCCAGCAGCGTGGACAAGGAGAGGACCGGGGAGCTGTTTTTT. This translates into CASSVDKERTGELFF. Full variable domain (remainder filled in from reference TRBV5-4 and TRBJ2-2): ETGVTQSPTHLIKTRGQQVTLRCSSQSGHNTVSWYQQALGQGPQFIFQYYREEENGRGNFPPRFSGLQFPNYSSELNVNALELDDSALYLCASSVDKERTGELFFGEGSRLTVL.